This T cell receptor beta chain was recorded in a study of cytomegalovirus exposure and HLA in healthy donors. Looking at the study overall: A data release that came early held tens of millions of unique TCRs from HLA-typed donors. Among some 400 genotyped donors, around 80% fell in the Caucasian-associated ancestry cluster.

Findings of the study overall: The study carried out a later analysis of TCR beta sequences. It associated some 17,000 of them with specific HLA alleles at a false discovery rate of 0.05. When analyzed later, a missense DCLRE1C variant was found to be linked to TCR beta V- and J-gene trimming.

Germline values: CDR1 MGHRA, CDR2 YSYEKL. This CDR3 spans 14 amino acids. V was clipped by 0 bases and J by 4 bases, with 9 bases between them. The PCR was carried out with 60 Vbeta primers and 13 Jbeta primers. TCRdb keeps only in-frame clones here, not all; method: immunoSEQ multiplex PCR. The sample holds some 110,000 clones, about 80% seen once. Remarks on this clone: Its cognate antigen is unknown.

The clonotype comes from a young woman in good health and CMV-seropositive. The rearrangement links TRBV4-1 to TRBJ1-2, with D perhaps matching TRBD1 (5 bases). The sequenced sample consisted of PBMCs. CDR3 region: CASSQDSGSYGYTF. The CDR3 DNA sequence: TGCGCCAGCAGCCAAGATTCAGGGTCCTATGGCTACACCTTC.